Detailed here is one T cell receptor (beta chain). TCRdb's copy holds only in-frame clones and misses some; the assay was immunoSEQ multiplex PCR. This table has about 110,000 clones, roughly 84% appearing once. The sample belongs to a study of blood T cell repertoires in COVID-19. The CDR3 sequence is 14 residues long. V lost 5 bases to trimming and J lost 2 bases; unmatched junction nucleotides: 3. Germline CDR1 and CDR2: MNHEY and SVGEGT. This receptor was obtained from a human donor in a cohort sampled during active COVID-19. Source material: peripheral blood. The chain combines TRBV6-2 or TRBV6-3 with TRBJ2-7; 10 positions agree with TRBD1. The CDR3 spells CASSTGTGAYEQYF. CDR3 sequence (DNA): TGTGCCAGCAGTACCGGGACAGGGGCCTACGAGCAGTACTTC.